The 4 T cell receptor beta chains in this list originate from one sample, sequenced in a study of CD8 T cells in Susac syndrome (dated by TCRdb to between 2018 and 2021). Library construction relied on the immunoSEQ multiplex PCR assay. RNA was extracted using the RNeasy kit, and roughly 0.5 to 1 ug of the RNA was reverse transcribed with random hexamers. Using fastp trimming at Q25 and MiXCR clonotype assembly, TCRdb reanalyzed the public sequencing data and kept in-frame beta chains. Each record represents a unique CDR3 protein, reported with the most common genes and DNA among its rows. In all, the sample holds about 120,000 distinct CDR3 sequences, and just under 95% of those were seen once. 0.12% of the sample goes to the ten largest clones. The sample consisted of CD8+ T cells from PBMCs. The receptor set was obtained from a human donor in good health.

The V call is TRBV12-3 or TRBV12-4, the J call TRBJ2-7; D unclear. CDR3 length: 13 amino acids. Trimming pared 4 bases from V and 1 base from J, leaving 8 bases between. This CDR3 is CASSWSTSYEQYF. The CDR3 nucleotides are TGTGCCAGCAGTTGGAGCACTTCCTACGAGCAGTACTTC.

The rearrangement links TRBV5-1 to TRBJ2-7; D is unclear. CDR3 length: 14 amino acids. Trimming removed 6 bases at V and 0 bases at J, with 13 bases between. The V gene's germline CDR1 is SGHRS and CDR2 YFSETQ. CDR3 nucleotide sequence: TGCGCCAGCAATCCATACATCAACTCCTACGAGCAGTACTTC. Protein product: CASNPYINSYEQYF.

The chain couples TRBV29-1 to TRBJ2-2, with D unresolved. Germline loops: CDR1 SQVTM, CDR2 ANQGSEA. The V end was cut by 5 bases, the J end by 4 bases, with 8 bases between. The CDR3 extends over 12 amino acids. DNA of the CDR3: TGCAGCGTTTCAGAGTTCACCGGGGAGCTGTTTTTT. It yields the protein CSVSEFTGELFF.

This sequence joins TRBV7-3 and TRBJ2-5; no clear D gene. V was trimmed by 2 bases and J by 5 bases, leaving 12 bases between them. CDR3 size: 14 residues. Looked up from germline, CDR1 is SGHTA and CDR2 is FQGTGA. For the CDR3, the DNA is TGTGCCAGCAGCTTATCCGGCGTTAAGGAGACCCAGTACTTC. It codes for CASSLSGVKETQYF. Full variable domain (rest looked up from reference TRBV7-3 and TRBJ2-5): GAGVSQTPSNKVTEKGKYVELRCDPISGHTALYWYRQSLGQGPEFLIYFQGTGAADDSGLPNDRFFAVRPEGSVSTLKIQRTERGDSAVYLCASSLSGVKETQYFGPGTRLLVL.